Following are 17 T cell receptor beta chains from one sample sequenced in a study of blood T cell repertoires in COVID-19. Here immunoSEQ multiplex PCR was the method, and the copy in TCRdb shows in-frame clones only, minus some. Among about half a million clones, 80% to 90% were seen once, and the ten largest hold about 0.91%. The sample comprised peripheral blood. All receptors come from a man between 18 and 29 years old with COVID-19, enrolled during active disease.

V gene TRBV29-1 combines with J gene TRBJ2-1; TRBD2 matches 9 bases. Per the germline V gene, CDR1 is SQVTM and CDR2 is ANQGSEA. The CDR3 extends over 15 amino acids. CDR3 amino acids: CSISGTSLRYNEQFF. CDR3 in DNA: TGCAGTATCTCCGGGACTAGCTTGAGGTACAATGAGCAGTTCTTC.

The CDR3 loop is CASSSKNTGELFF. CDR3 in DNA: TGTGCCAGCAGCTCTAAGAACACCGGGGAGCTGTTTTTT. The chain links TRBV4-2 to TRBJ2-2, with no clear D. Germline CDR1 and CDR2: LGHNA and YNFKEQ. Between the trimmed V and J ends, which lost 5 bases and 1 base, there was a span of 5 bases. CDR3 length equals 13 residues.

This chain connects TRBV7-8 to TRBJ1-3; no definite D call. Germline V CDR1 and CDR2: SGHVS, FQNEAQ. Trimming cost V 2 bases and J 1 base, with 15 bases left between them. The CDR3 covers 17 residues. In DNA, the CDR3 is TGTGCCAGCAGCTTAAATTGGGGTGGGAGTTCTGGAAACACCATATATTTT. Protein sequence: CASSLNWGGSSGNTIYF.

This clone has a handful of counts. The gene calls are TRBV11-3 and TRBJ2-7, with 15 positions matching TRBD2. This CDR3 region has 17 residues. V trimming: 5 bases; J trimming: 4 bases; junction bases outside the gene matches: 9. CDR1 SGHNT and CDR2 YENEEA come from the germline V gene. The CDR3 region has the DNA TGTGCCAGCAGCATTGGACTAGCGGGAGGGCCCTCTTACGAGCAGTACTTC. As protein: CASSIGLAGGPSYEQYF.

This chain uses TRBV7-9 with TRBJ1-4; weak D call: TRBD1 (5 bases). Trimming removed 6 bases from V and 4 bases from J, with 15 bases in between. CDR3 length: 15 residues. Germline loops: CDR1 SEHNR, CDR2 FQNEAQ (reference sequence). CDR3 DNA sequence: TGTGCCAGCAGTTCTTTTGACAGCGATAATGAAAAACTGTTTTTT. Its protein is CASSSFDSDNEKLFF.

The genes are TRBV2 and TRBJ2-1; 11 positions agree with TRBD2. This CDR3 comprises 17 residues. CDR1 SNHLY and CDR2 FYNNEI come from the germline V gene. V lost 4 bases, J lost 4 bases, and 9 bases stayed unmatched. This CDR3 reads CASSGSGRAGIYNEQFF. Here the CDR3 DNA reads TGTGCCAGCAGTGGTAGCGGGAGGGCGGGTATATACAATGAGCAGTTCTTC.

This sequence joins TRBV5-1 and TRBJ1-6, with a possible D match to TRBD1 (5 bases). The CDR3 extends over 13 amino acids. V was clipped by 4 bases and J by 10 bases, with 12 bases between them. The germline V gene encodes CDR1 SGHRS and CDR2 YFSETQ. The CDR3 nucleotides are TGCGCCAGCAGCCCACGCCAGGGATCACCCCTCCACTTT. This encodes CASSPRQGSPLHF.

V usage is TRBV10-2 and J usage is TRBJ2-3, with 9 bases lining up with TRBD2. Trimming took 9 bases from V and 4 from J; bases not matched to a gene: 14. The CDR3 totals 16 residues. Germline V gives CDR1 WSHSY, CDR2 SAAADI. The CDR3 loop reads CASKGRSGLASDTQYF. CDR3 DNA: TGCGCCAGTAAGGGGAGATCCGGACTAGCGTCAGATACGCAGTATTTT.

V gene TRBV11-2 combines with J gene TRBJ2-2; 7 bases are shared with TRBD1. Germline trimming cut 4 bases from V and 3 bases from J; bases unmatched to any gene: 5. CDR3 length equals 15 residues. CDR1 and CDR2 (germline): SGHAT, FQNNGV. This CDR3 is CASSYHDRDTGELFF. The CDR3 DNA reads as TGTGCCAGCAGCTACCACGACAGGGACACCGGGGAGCTGTTTTTT.

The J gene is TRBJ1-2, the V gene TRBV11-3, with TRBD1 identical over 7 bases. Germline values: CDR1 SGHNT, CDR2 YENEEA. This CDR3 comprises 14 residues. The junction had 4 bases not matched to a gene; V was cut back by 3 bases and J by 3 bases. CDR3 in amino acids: CASSLEGADYGYTF. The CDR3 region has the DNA TGTGCCAGCAGCTTGGAGGGGGCAGACTATGGCTACACCTTC. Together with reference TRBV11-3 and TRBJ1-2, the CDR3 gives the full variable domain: EAGVVQSPRYKIIEKKQPVAFWCNPISGHNTLYWYLQNLGQGPELLIRYENEEAVDDSQLPKDRFSAERLKGVDSTLKIQPAELGDSAVYLCASSLEGADYGYTFGSGTRLTVV.

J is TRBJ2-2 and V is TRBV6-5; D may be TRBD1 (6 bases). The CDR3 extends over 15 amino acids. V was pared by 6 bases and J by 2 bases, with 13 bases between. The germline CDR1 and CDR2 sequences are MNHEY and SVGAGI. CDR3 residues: CASSLDSSNTGELFF. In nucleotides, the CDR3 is TGTGCCAGCAGCCTGGACAGCTCCAACACCGGGGAGCTGTTTTTT.

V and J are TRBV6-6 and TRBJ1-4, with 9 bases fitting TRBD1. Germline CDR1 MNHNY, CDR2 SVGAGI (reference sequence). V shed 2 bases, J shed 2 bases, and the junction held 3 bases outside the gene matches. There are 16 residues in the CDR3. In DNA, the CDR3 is TGTGCCAGCAGTTACGCAGACAGGGGGACTAATGAAAAACTGTTTTTT. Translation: CASSYADRGTNEKLFF.

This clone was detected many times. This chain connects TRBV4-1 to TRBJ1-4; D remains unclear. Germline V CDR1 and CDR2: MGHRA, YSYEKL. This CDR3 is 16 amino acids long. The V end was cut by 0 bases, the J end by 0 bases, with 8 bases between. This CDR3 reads CASSQDNGATNEKLFF. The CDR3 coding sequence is TGCGCCAGCAGCCAAGATAACGGGGCAACTAATGAAAAACTGTTTTTT.

In DNA, the CDR3 is TGCGCCAGCAGTGAGAGCACCTATGGCTACACCTTC. Translated, it gives CASSESTYGYTF. The genes are TRBV10-1 and TRBJ1-2, with D hard to call. This CDR3 is built from 12 residues. Germline V lookup: CDR1 WNHNN, CDR2 SYGVQD (reference sequence). Between the trimmed V and J ends, which lost 2 bases and 4 bases, there was a span of 5 bases.

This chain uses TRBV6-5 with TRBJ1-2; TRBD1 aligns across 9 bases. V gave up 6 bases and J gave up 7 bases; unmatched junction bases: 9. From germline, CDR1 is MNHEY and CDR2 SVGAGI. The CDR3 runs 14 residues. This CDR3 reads CASRTGTGIRGYTF. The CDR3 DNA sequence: TGTGCCAGCAGAACCGGGACAGGGATCCGTGGCTACACCTTC.

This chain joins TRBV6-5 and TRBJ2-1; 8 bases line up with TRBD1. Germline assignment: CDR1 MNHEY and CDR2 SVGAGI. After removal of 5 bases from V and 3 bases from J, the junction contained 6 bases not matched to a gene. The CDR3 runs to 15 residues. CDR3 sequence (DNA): TGTGCCAGCAGTCGTTCGGGACAGGACTACAATGAGCAGTTCTTC. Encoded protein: CASSRSGQDYNEQFF.

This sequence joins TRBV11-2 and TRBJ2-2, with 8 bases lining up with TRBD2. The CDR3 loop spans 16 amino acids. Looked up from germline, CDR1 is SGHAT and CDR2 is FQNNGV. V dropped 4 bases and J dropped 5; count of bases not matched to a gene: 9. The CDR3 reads CASSWAGLAGTGELFF. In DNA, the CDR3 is TGTGCCAGCAGCTGGGCCGGACTAGCTGGAACCGGGGAGCTGTTTTTT.